The rows below give T cell receptor beta chains drawn from one sample of a study of Graves' ophthalmopathy and Graves' hyperthyroidism. TCRdb analysed the multiplex PCR reads with MiXCR anew, one entry per CDR3 protein. The table has about 380,000 distinct CDR3 sequences, roughly 14% seen once. The specimen was peripheral blood. Source of these receptors: a woman aged 18-35 years with stable Graves' hyperthyroidism. The CDR3 runs from the conserved cysteine through the conserved F or W. D genes are given only for firm matches. Expanded clones get a size class; other rows say once, few or many, or leave the size out.

>TRBJ1-6|many|TRBV27|TRBD1|16
CASSRPQQGASSPLHF
TGTGCCAGCAGCCGACCCCAACAGGGGGCTTCTTCACCCCTCCACTTT
>TRBJ2-7|many|TRBV6-2/TRBV6-3|TRBD1|15
CASSSHGTAAYEQYF
TGTGCCAGCAGTTCGCATGGGACAGCCGCCTACGAGCAGTACTTC
>TRBJ1-2|many|TRBV6-2/TRBV6-3|TRBD1|13
CATRSTGTYGYTF
TGTGCCACCCGCTCGACAGGGACCTATGGCTACACCTTC
>TRBJ1-2|many|TRBV11-2|NA|13
CASSLMGGYGYTF
TGTGCCAGCAGCTTAATGGGGGGGTATGGCTACACCTTC
>TRBJ2-3|NA|TRBV6-1|NA|13
CASSSGGTDTQYF
TGTGCCAGCAGCTCGGGTGGCACAGATACGCAGTATTTT
>TRBJ1-2|NA|TRBV11-2|NA|16
CASSTGTTRTSYGYTF
TGTGCCAGCAGCACCGGGACAACGAGAACGTCATATGGCTACACCTTC
>TRBJ1-5|NA|TRBV5-1|NA|19
CASSLEGGRAESSNQPQHF
TGCGCCAGCAGCTTGGAAGGGGGTCGGGCGGAGAGTAGCAATCAGCCCCAGCATTTT
>TRBJ1-1|many|TRBV4-1|NA|14
CASSRSPAGTEAFF
TGCGCCAGCAGCCGATCGCCCGCGGGCACTGAAGCTTTCTTT
>TRBJ2-7|NA|TRBV20-1|NA|13
CSAPREGADEQYF
TGCAGTGCCCCTCGGGAGGGGGCGGACGAGCAGTACTTC
>TRBJ2-2|NA|TRBV5-6|NA|17
CASSLPGTLTNTGELFF
TGTGCCAGCAGCTTGCCCGGGACTCTTACGAACACCGGGGAGCTGTTTTTT
>TRBJ1-1|many|TRBV13|NA|11
CASRTGPEAFF
TGTGCCAGCAGGACGGGTCCTGAAGCTTTCTTT